Here is one T cell receptor beta chain with its context. The data derive from a study of T cell changes during pregnancy in multiple sclerosis. Germline V CDR1 and CDR2: SGHTS, YDEGEE. There are 11 residues in the CDR3. Using immunoSEQ multiplex PCR, the repertoire was profiled, and TCRdb retains in-frame clones only, with some absent. The table shows around 65,000 clones, with 92% occurring only once. This sequence joins TRBV5-8 and TRBJ2-5; the D is unclear. The J call may not be correct, given that the DNA end is closer to TRBJ2-7. The sequencing used peripheral blood, collected in the second trimester of pregnancy. This clonotype was sampled from a female donor in good health, enrolled as a control in a pregnancy study. CDR3 DNA sequence: TGTGCCAGCACCCCGCTCTACGAGCAGTACTTC. Its translation: CASTPLYEQYF.